What follows are 30 T cell receptor beta chains derived from one specimen sequenced in a study of T cells in Graves' hyperthyroidism and ophthalmopathy. TCR beta CDR3 sequences were amplified from RNA transcripts. The HTBI primer set served for first-round RT-PCR of the TCR CDR3. TCRdb used MiXCR to reprocess the multiplex PCR reads, holding one entry per CDR3 protein. The data hold approximately 370,000 distinct CDR3 sequences, with about a sixth observed a single time. Sequenced material: blood. Receptor source: a woman in her thirties with Graves' hyperthyroidism that later progressed to Graves' ophthalmopathy.

This clonotype has at least ten counts. The CDR3 is CASSSPAGNYGYTF. The CDR3 region has the DNA TGTGCCAGCAGTTCCCCGGCGGGGAACTATGGCTACACCTTC. The chain joins TRBV28 to TRBJ1-2; unclear D gene. The CDR3 runs to 14 residues. Per germline, CDR1 MDHEN and CDR2 SYDVKM. The V gene lost 4 bases and the J gene lost 2 bases, with 11 bases spanning the gap.

This chain connects TRBV20-1 to TRBJ2-2; D may be TRBD2 (6 bases). Germline CDR1 reads DFQATT; CDR2 reads SNEGSKA (reference sequence). This CDR3 spans 18 amino acids. V dropped 2 bases and J dropped 0 bases, with 19 bases sitting between them. The CDR3 DNA reads as TGCAGTGCTAGACCAGGAGTTTGGGGCGGGACGAACACCGGGGAGCTGTTTTTT. Its protein is CSARPGVWGGTNTGELFF.

This chain connects TRBV28 to TRBJ2-1, with D perhaps matching TRBD1 (7 bases). CDR3 length: 21 residues. Germline lookup yields CDR1 MDHEN and CDR2 SYDVKM. Trimming took 4 bases from V and 0 from J, leaving 28 bases between them. The CDR3 is CASSSPGGSGRSSSSYNEQFF. The CDR3 nucleotides are TGTGCCAGCAGTTCCCCAGGGGGTAGCGGAAGAAGCTCGAGCTCCTACAATGAGCAGTTCTTC.

The chain is built from TRBV29-1 and TRBJ2-5; maybe TRBD2 (5 bases). CDR3 size: 12 residues. V shed 5 bases and J shed 5 bases, with 12 bases lying between them. Germline values: CDR1 SQVTM, CDR2 ANQGSEA. CDR3 in amino acids: CSVSGGWETQYF. The CDR3 DNA sequence: TGCAGCGTTTCAGGAGGCTGGGAGACCCAGTACTTC.

This clonotype was found many times. In nucleotides, the CDR3 is TGTGCCATCAGTGCGGGCAGTGAAGAATTGAACACTGAAGCTTTCTTT. Encoded protein: CAISAGSEELNTEAFF. The chain is built from TRBV10-3 and TRBJ1-1, with unresolved D. Germline V lookup: CDR1 ENHRY, CDR2 SYGVKD. The ends were cut back, 4 bases at V and 0 bases at J, with 15 bases in the middle. There are 16 residues in the CDR3.

This clonotype was picked up many times. The genes are TRBV4-1 and TRBJ1-5, with TRBD1 matching over 7 bases. The CDR3 has 16 amino acids. The junction had 13 bases not matched to a gene; V was cut back by 4 bases and J by 7 bases. Germline values: CDR1 MGHRA, CDR2 YSYEKL. CDR3 protein: CASSLRLTGRDQPQHF. CDR3 nucleotides: TGCGCCAGCAGCCTCCGCTTGACAGGGAGGGACCAGCCCCAGCATTTT.

This clonotype came up many times. The V call is TRBV15, the J call TRBJ2-1; a possible D gene is TRBD1 (6 bases). V lost 2 bases and J 8 bases, leaving 7 bases between the germline ends. This CDR3 has 12 residues. Germline CDR1 and CDR2: LNHNV and YYDKDF (reference sequence). The DNA of the CDR3 is TGTGCCACCAGCAGAAACAGGGATGAGCAGTTCTTC. Protein product: CATSRNRDEQFF. The full variable domain, with the rest looked up from reference TRBV15 and TRBJ2-1, is DAMVIQNPRYQVTQFGKPVTLSCSQTLNHNVMYWYQQKSSQAPKLLFHYYDKDFNNEADTPDNFQSRRPNTSFCFLDIRSPGLGDTAMYLCATSRNRDEQFFGPGTRLTVL.

In its sample, this clonotype was seen many times. The chain recombines TRBV13 with TRBJ2-7; 8 nucleotides line up with TRBD2. The germline CDR1 and CDR2 sequences are PRHDT and FYEKMQ (reference sequence). The CDR3 has 14 residues. The V gene end was trimmed by 0 bases and the J gene end by 3 bases; junction bases not matched to a gene: 1. Written as DNA, the CDR3 is TGTGCCAGCAGCTTAGGCGGGGGGGGCTACGAGCAGTACTTC. Its translation is CASSLGGGGYEQYF.

This clonotype was counted at least ten times. The genes are TRBV7-9 and TRBJ2-3; D is possibly TRBD2 (6 bases). Per the germline V gene, CDR1 is SEHNR and CDR2 is FQNEAQ (reference sequence). The V end was cut by 5 bases, the J end by 5 bases, with 17 bases between. The CDR3 loop spans 15 amino acids. CDR3 DNA: TGTGCCAGCAGCCCCCTGGGGGGTTCGAGAGATACGCAGTATTTT. Its translation: CASSPLGGSRDTQYF.

Many counts were recorded for this clonotype. The chain links TRBV29-1 to TRBJ2-1; no clear D. The V gene's germline CDR1 is SQVTM and CDR2 ANQGSEA. The CDR3 is 13 residues long. V lost 1 base and J 0 bases, leaving 4 bases between the germline ends. CDR3 sequence reads: CSVEVSSYNEQFF. DNA of the CDR3: TGCAGCGTTGAAGTCAGCTCCTACAATGAGCAGTTCTTC.

This clonotype has ten or more counts. The V gene is TRBV9, the J gene TRBJ1-6; a possible D gene is TRBD1 (6 bases). With 0 bases removed from V and 0 bases from J, the gap between germline ends came to 13 bases. CDR1 and CDR2 from the germline V gene are SGDLS and YYNGEE. The CDR3 contains 18 residues. The CDR3: CASSVGGGAGSYNSPLHF. CDR3 in DNA: TGTGCCAGCAGCGTAGGAGGGGGAGCGGGCTCCTATAATTCACCCCTCCACTTT.

This clonotype was seen ten or more times. The chain recombines TRBV2 with TRBJ2-3; D is possibly TRBD1 or TRBD2 (5 bases each). This CDR3 is built from 15 residues. The germline CDR1 and CDR2 sequences are SNHLY and FYNNEI. With 5 bases removed from V and 4 bases from J, the gap between germline ends came to 16 bases. As DNA, the CDR3 is TGTGCCAGCAGTACCGGGACCCTCGGATCAGATACGCAGTATTTT. Its protein is CASSTGTLGSDTQYF.

V gene TRBV6-6 combines with J gene TRBJ2-7; possible D gene TRBD2, 5 bases. Trimming shortened V by 0 bases and J by 7 bases, and 16 bases separated the two germline ends. The CDR3 covers 15 residues. CDR1 and CDR2 from the germline V gene are MNHNY and SVGAGI (reference sequence). CDR3 in DNA: TGTGCCAGCAGTTACTCGAGTGCAGGACTGGAAGAGCAGTACTTC. Amino acid sequence: CASSYSSAGLEEQYF.

The chain has TRBV2 and TRBJ2-1, with a weak D call TRBD2 (6 bases). The CDR3 runs to 13 residues. Germline V gene lookup returns CDR1 SNHLY and CDR2 FYNNEI. The V and J ends lost 9 bases and 6 bases respectively, with 15 bases between them. CDR3 region: CARRLVPLNEQFF. As DNA, the CDR3 is TGTGCCAGACGACTAGTTCCCCTCAATGAGCAGTTCTTC.

This clonotype has ten or more counts. The V gene is TRBV20-1, the J gene TRBJ2-5; 9 positions agree with TRBD2. Trimming at V came to 3 bases and at J to 4 bases, leaving 6 bases not matched to a gene. This CDR3 region has 14 residues. CDR1 is DFQATT and CDR2 is SNEGSKA in the germline V gene (reference sequence). CDR3 loop: CSASSGSTGETQYF. CDR3 in DNA: TGCAGTGCTAGTAGCGGGAGTACTGGAGAGACCCAGTACTTC.

Many counts were recorded for this clonotype. The J gene is TRBJ1-2, the V gene TRBV27, with D possibly matching TRBD1 (6 bases). Deletions cut 7 bases from V and 7 bases from J, with 25 bases between. The CDR3 covers 16 residues. Per germline, CDR1 MNHEY and CDR2 SMNVEV (reference sequence). CDR3 DNA: TGTGCCAGCACCCCCCTGCCGGGGGCGCACATGGCTGGCTACACCTTC. Its translation: CASTPLPGAHMAGYTF.

This clonotype was seen a few times. CDR3 nucleotide sequence: TGCAGCGCCAACCACCAGGGACGAACTGAAGCTTTCTTT. Its protein is CSANHQGRTEAFF. This chain joins TRBV29-1 and TRBJ1-1; D might be TRBD1 (5 bases). CDR3 length: 13 residues. Germline V lookup: CDR1 SQVTM, CDR2 ANQGSEA. The V end lost 7 bases, the J end lost 5 bases, and 17 bases lay between the germline ends.

The rearrangement links TRBV5-1 to TRBJ2-5, with 10 bases aligning to TRBD2. The CDR3 has 15 amino acids. J lost 2 bases, V lost 1 base, and 2 bases had no gene match. Germline assignment: CDR1 SGHRS and CDR2 YFSETQ. CDR3 amino acids: CASSLTSGVQETQYF. As DNA, the CDR3 is TGCGCCAGCAGCTTGACTAGCGGGGTACAAGAGACCCAGTACTTC.

This clonotype was seen a handful of times. The chain combines TRBV19 with TRBJ1-2, with a possible D match to TRBD1 (5 bases). The V and J ends lost 4 bases and 2 bases respectively, with 11 bases between them. The CDR3 has 14 residues. Germline V gene sequence: CDR1 LNHDA, CDR2 SQIVND (reference sequence). As DNA, the CDR3 is TGTGCCAGTAGTAAGGTCAGGGAGAACTATGGCTACACCTTC. Amino acid sequence: CASSKVRENYGYTF.

The J gene is TRBJ1-2, the V gene TRBV5-6; TRBD1 matches 11 bases. Trimming at V came to 0 bases and at J to 3 bases, leaving 10 bases not matched to a gene. CDR3 length: 18 amino acids. Germline loops: CDR1 SGHDT, CDR2 YYEEEE. DNA of the CDR3: TGTGCCAGCAGCTTGGACGGGACAGGGGGTCGCTGGGACTATGGCTACACCTTC. It encodes CASSLDGTGGRWDYGYTF.

This clonotype was found many times. The chain recombines TRBV10-3 with TRBJ2-7, with TRBD2 identical over 10 bases. CDR3 length: 13 residues. Trimming removed 5 bases from V and 5 bases from J; junction bases left unmatched: 3. Germline V CDR1 and CDR2: ENHRY, SYGVKD. CDR3 sequence: CAISLAGAHEQYF. CDR3 sequence (DNA): TGTGCCATCAGTCTAGCGGGAGCCCACGAGCAGTACTTC.

This clonotype was seen at least ten times. This chain joins TRBV5-1 and TRBJ2-7; 10 bases line up with TRBD2. This CDR3 has 15 residues. Germline V gene lookup returns CDR1 SGHRS and CDR2 YFSETQ. J gave up 5 bases and V 2 bases, and 7 bases lay outside the gene matches. The CDR3 loop reads CASSLMLAGAHEQYF. The CDR3, as DNA: TGCGCCAGCAGCTTAATGCTAGCGGGAGCCCACGAGCAGTACTTC.

In its sample, this clonotype was seen many times. The rearrangement joins TRBV7-8 to TRBJ1-5; no clear D. There are 14 residues in the CDR3. Trimming pared 5 bases from V and 2 bases from J, leaving 10 bases between. Germline CDR1 is SGHVS and CDR2 is FQNEAQ. CDR3 coding DNA: TGTGCCAGCAGCCTAAACGCGGGCAATCAGCCCCAGCATTTT. Translated, it gives CASSLNAGNQPQHF.

This clonotype occurred many times. The rearrangement links TRBV12-3 or TRBV12-4 to TRBJ1-2; unclear D gene. The CDR3 is 14 residues long. Trimming pared 7 bases from V and 4 bases from J, leaving 16 bases between. The CDR3, as DNA: TGTGCCAGCAATTCTCTCGGGCCGACCTATGGCTACACCTTC. Its translation: CASNSLGPTYGYTF.

V and J are TRBV19 and TRBJ2-2; 7 positions match TRBD2. The CDR3 runs to 17 residues. The germline CDR1 and CDR2 sequences are LNHDA and SQIVND (reference sequence). The junction had 15 bases not matched to a gene; V was cut back by 4 bases and J by 7 bases. Here the CDR3 reads CASSTLNRGLADGELFF. The CDR3 DNA reads TGTGCCAGTAGTACCTTGAACCGAGGGCTAGCGGACGGGGAGCTGTTTTTT. The whole variable domain, remainder taken from reference TRBV19 and TRBJ2-2, is DGGITQSPKYLFRKEGQNVTLSCEQNLNHDAMYWYRQDPGQGLRLIYYSQIVNDFQKGDIAEGYSVSREKKESFPLTVTSAQKNPTAFYLCASSTLNRGLADGELFFGEGSRLTVL.

The sample holds many counts of this clonotype. CDR3 residues: CSASPPGQGSYTF. The CDR3 region has the DNA TGCAGTGCTAGCCCTCCGGGACAGGGGAGCTACACCTTC. The rearrangement uses TRBV20-1 and TRBJ1-2; TRBD1 agrees at 10 bases. With V trimmed by 3 bases and J by 9 bases, 7 bases remained unmatched. Germline loops: CDR1 DFQATT, CDR2 SNEGSKA (reference sequence). The CDR3 sequence is 13 residues long.

Ten or more counts support this clonotype. The gene calls are TRBV5-1 and TRBJ2-7; TRBD1 matches 9 bases. V trimming: 2 bases; J trimming: 2 bases; junction bases outside the gene matches: 8. This CDR3 spans 16 amino acids. Germline-derived CDR1 and CDR2 are SGHRS and YFSETQ. CDR3 loop: CASSFGDRGGPYEQYF. The CDR3 DNA sequence: TGCGCCAGCAGCTTTGGCGACAGGGGGGGACCCTACGAGCAGTACTTC.

The table lists this clonotype with a few counts. The CDR3 DNA is TGTGCCAGCAGCTTATATATTCTGCGACCACAAGAGACCCAGTACTTC. Translated, it gives CASSLYILRPQETQYF. The J gene is TRBJ2-5, the V gene TRBV7-9; D unresolved. Germline assignment: CDR1 SEHNR and CDR2 FQNEAQ (reference sequence). Between the trimmed V and J ends, which lost 2 bases and 2 bases, there was a span of 15 bases. The CDR3 loop spans 16 amino acids.

The chain carries TRBV20-1 and TRBJ1-1; D might be TRBD1 (5 bases). The CDR3 loop spans 14 amino acids. The V end lost 0 bases, the J end lost 1 base, and 9 bases lay between the germline ends. Germline lookup yields CDR1 DFQATT and CDR2 SNEGSKA (reference sequence). CDR3 DNA sequence: TGCAGTGCTAGAGATTCACAGGCGAACACTGAAGCTTTCTTT. Translating gives CSARDSQANTEAFF.

The chain combines TRBV6-1 with TRBJ1-1; D possibly corresponds to TRBD1 (5 bases). CDR1 is MNHNS and CDR2 is SASEGT in the germline V gene. V gave up 8 bases and J gave up 8 bases, with 24 bases separating them. The length of the CDR3 is 15 residues. CDR3 in amino acids: CASWPPRVVSLEAFF. In DNA form, the CDR3 reads TGTGCCAGCTGGCCCCCCAGGGTTGTCTCACTCGAAGCTTTCTTT.